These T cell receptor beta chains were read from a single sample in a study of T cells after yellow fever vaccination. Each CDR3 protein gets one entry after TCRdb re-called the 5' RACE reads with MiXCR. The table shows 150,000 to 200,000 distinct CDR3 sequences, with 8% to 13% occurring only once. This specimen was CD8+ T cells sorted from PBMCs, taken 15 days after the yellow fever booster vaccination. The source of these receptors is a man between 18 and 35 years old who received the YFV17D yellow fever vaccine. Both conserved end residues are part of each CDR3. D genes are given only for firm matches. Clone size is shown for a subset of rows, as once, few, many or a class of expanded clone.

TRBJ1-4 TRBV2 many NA CASAGANEKLFF TGTGCCAGCGCTGGGGCTAATGAAAAACTGTTTTTT
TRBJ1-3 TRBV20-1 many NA CSAPEAGARGNTIYF TGCAGTGCTCCCGAGGCGGGGGCAAGAGGAAACACCATATATTTT
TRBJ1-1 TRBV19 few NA CASSSKGGGEAFF TGTGCCAGTAGTTCAAAAGGAGGGGGTGAAGCTTTCTTT
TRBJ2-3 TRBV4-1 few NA CASSPAPTSTFSTDTQYF TGCGCCAGCAGCCCGGCCCCCACTAGCACCTTCTCCACAGATACGCAGTATTTT
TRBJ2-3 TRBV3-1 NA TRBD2 CASSQDALGLGFRDTQYF TGTGCCAGCAGCCAAGATGCCCTGGGACTAGGCTTTCGAGATACGCAGTATTTT
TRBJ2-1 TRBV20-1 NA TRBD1 CSAGQGNEQFF TGCAGTGCGGGACAGGGGAATGAGCAGTTCTTC
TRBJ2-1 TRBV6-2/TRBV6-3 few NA CASANGGNEQFF TGTGCCAGCGCGAACGGTGGGAATGAGCAGTTCTTC
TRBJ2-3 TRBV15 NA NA CATSRDVQRSSTDTQYF TGTGCCACCAGCAGAGATGTCCAGCGGTCTAGCACAGATACGCAGTATTTT
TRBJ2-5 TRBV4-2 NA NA CASSQDGVPQETQYF TGTGCCAGCAGCCAAGATGGGGTACCCCAAGAGACCCAGTACTTC
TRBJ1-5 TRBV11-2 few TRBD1 CASSPGQVGNQPQHF TGTGCCAGCAGCCCGGGACAGGTCGGCAATCAGCCCCAGCATTTT
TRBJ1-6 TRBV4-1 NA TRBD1 CASSQGPGTGLSPLHF TGCGCCAGCAGCCAAGGCCCCGGGACAGGGCTTTCACCCCTCCACTTT
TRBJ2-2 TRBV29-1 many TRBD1 CSVEDPQGKSPSNTGELFF TGCAGCGTTGAGGACCCACAGGGGAAATCCCCCTCGAACACCGGGGAGCTGTTTTTT
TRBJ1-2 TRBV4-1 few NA CASSQRYRLEDYGYTF TGCGCCAGCAGCCAAAGGTACAGGCTGGAGGACTATGGCTACACCTTC
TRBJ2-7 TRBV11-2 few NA CASSLDGASHSYEQYF TGTGCCAGCAGCTTAGATGGGGCCTCCCATTCCTACGAGCAGTACTTC